What follows is one TCR beta chain and its context. Its antigen has not been determined. There are no base qualities to consult, and no much larger clone falls within one base. From each donor, a single peripheral blood sample of approximately 120 mL on average was drawn into heparinised tubes. Naive, central memory, regulatory and stem cell-like memory CD4+ T cells were sorted on a BD FACSAria II using a panel including CD45RO, CCR7, CD25, CD127, CD95 and CD27. Every sorted population had a purity above 98%. Right away, PBMCs were isolated by Lymphoprep density gradient centrifugation and were stained directly, with no culture step. So that batch effects would be minimized, each experiment stained and sorted samples in pairs, pairing one healthy donor with one patient. The entire amount of isolated RNA was reverse transcribed using the High Capacity cDNA Reverse Transcription Kit, so the sequenced TCRB transcripts were expressed ones. Naive, central memory and regulatory T cell samples underwent deep immunoSEQ sequencing, averaging around 3.7 million total reads per sample. Sorted cells were lysed in RLT buffer and RNA was extracted with DNase-treated RNeasy Micro or Mini kits, depending on cell number. Each cell subset was processed separately to prevent cross-contamination, with patient and healthy donor samples processed together. TCRB sequences were amplified from cDNA with the immunoSEQ multiplex PCR, producing 87-bp fragments spanning the CDR3 region. Sequencing of the amplicons was performed on the Illumina HiSeq platform. Regarding the original processing steps: Synthetic template baselines were used to correct PCR bias computationally, reads within Hamming distance 2 were collapsed together, and singletons that could not be merged were discarded. Reads were aligned against IMGT so that V, D and J genes, CDR3 length and insertions or deletions at six rearrangement sites could be assigned. Clonotype counts were normalized to sorted cell number within each subset before computing true diversity and Gini coefficients with the tcR R package. The overlap coefficient, calculated on TCRB nucleotide sequences, was used to measure repertoire sharing. Out-of-frame TCRB sequences from naive cells were analyzed to stand in for the pre-selection repertoire. TCRdb limited this immuneACCESS table to in-frame rearrangements with V and J called. A share of clones is missing; checked studies link under half to unresolved V genes, and the rest is unexplained. From that table come the V and J calls and clone size; the DNA was used to work out D and trimming. In this sample the table shows hundreds of thousands of clones, about 14% of which occur a single time. Of the sample, 0.035% to 0.04% falls within the top ten clones.

The data are from a study of beta chain features in type 1 diabetes listed by TCRdb under 2018. For the wider study: Mean age, gender distribution, total cell number and subset yield did not differ between patients and healthy donors. Across all samples, 107,917,701 sorted cells were examined, and cell number per subset correlated strongly with RNA yield. In the study, TCRB repertoires of sorted circulating CD4+ T cell subsets from recently diagnosed type 1 diabetes patients were compared with those of matched healthy donors. Whereas all 30 or so donors provided naive and central memory subsets, regulatory and stem cell-like memory subsets were isolated from just 8 patients and about 8 healthy donors.

CDR1 and CDR2 are read off the germline V gene (reference sequence) as MNHNY and SVGAGI. The CDR3 runs 11 residues from the cysteine to the phenylalanine. CDR3 DNA only is kept here, 33 bases in frame from base 1. Trimming costs V 6 bases and J 11 bases, and their ends lie 11 bases apart. What the study reported, not specific to this receptor: Sequencing cDNA rather than genomic DNA could over-represent highly expressing activated cells, although activation and CD3 levels did not differ between groups. PCR may preferentially amplify shorter templates, but because patient and control samples were amplified and corrected together, any resulting skew would affect both groups equally. Naive, central memory and regulatory TCRB repertoires appeared to be more similar among patients than among healthy donors. At VDJ recombination sites, type 1 diabetes patients had fewer insertions and more deleted nucleotides, which implies abnormalities in thymic rearrangement. A moderate but significant shortening of TCRB CDR3 length was observed in type 1 diabetes patients in all four CD4+ subsets. Because the HLA sub-analyses included only small numbers of individuals, any influence of HLA type on TCRB rearrangement was left unresolved.

The V gene is TRBV6-6 and the J gene is TRBJ1-3, with no confidently assigned D gene. The receptor comes from a man younger than 30 with type 1 diabetes. Sequenced input: naive CD4+ T cells from blood. What this sample's cell subset or site label stands for: true naive CD4+ T cells. The sequenced DNA: TGTGCCAGCAGCGGGTCTGGATCCATATATTTT. This gives the protein CASSGSGSIYF.